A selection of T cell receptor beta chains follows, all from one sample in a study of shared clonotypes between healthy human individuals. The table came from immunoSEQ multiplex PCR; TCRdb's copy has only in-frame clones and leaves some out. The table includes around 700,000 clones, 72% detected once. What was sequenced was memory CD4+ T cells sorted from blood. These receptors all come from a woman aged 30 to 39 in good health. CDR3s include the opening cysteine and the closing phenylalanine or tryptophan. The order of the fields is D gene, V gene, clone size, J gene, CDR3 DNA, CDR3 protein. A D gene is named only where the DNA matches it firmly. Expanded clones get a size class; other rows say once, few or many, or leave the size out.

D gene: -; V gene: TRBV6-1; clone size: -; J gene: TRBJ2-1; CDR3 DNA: TGTGCCAGCAGGCCCGGGATCGCCTACAATGAGCAGTTCTTC; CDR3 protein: CASRPGIAYNEQFF
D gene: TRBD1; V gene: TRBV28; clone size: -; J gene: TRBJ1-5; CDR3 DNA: TGTGCCAGCAGTTGGCAGGGGGCCTTAAATCAGCCCCAGCATTTT; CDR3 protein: CASSWQGALNQPQHF
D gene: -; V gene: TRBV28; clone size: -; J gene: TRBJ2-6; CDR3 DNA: TGTGCCAGCAGTTCCCCGGGGTCGGCTGGGGCCAACGTCCTGACTTTC; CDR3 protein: CASSSPGSAGANVLTF
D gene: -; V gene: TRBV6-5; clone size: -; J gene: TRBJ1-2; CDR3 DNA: TGTGCCAGCAGCCCCTCGGGGGGACTTAACTATGGCTACACCTTC; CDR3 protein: CASSPSGGLNYGYTF
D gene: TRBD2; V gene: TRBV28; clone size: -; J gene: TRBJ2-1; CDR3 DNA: TGTGCCAGCACGTACACCCTAGCGGGGTACAATGAGCAGTTCTTC; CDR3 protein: CASTYTLAGYNEQFF
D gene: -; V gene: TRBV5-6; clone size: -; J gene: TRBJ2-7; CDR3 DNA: TGTGCCAGCAGCTTCGGGGCCGAGCAGTACTTC; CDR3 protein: CASSFGAEQYF
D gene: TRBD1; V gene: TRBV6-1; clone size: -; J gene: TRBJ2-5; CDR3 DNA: TGTGCCAGCAGGAGCAGGGGGCAAGAGACCCAGTACTTC; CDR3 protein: CASRSRGQETQYF
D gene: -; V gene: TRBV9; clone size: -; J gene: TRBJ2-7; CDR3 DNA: TGTGCCAGCAGCGTGGGAGATACCTTCTACGAGCAGTACTTC; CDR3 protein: CASSVGDTFYEQYF
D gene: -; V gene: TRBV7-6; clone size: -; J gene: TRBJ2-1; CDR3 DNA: TGTGCCAGCAGTGCTCCTCCCGGTTACAATGAGCAGTTCTTC; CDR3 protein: CASSAPPGYNEQFF
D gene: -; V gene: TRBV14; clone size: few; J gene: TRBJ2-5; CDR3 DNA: TGTGCCAGCAGCCAAGATTGGAGCAGGCAAGAGACCCAGTACTTC; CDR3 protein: CASSQDWSRQETQYF
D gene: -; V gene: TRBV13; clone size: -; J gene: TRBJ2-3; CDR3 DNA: TGTGCCAGCAGCGGGGGGGGCGGCTACACAGATACGCAGTATTTT; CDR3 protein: CASSGGGGYTDTQYF
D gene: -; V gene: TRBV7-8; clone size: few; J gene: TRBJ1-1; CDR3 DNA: TGTGCCAGCAGCTTAGGTAGTTCGGGAGAAGCTTTCTTT; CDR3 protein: CASSLGSSGEAFF
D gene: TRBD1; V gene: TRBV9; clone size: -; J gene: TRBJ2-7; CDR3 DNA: TGTGCCAGCAGCGAGGCCGGGACAGATCACTACGAGCAGTACTTC; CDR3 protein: CASSEAGTDHYEQYF
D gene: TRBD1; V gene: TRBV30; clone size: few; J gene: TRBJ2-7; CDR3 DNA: TGTGCCTGGAGTGTAACAGGGGGAGTCTCCTACGAGCAGTACTTC; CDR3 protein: CAWSVTGGVSYEQYF
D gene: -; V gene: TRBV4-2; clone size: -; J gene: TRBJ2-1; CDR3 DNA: TGTGCCAGCAGCCATACTGACAGCATCGAGCAGTTCTTC; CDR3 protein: CASSHTDSIEQFF
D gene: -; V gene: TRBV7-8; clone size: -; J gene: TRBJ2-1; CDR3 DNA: TGTGCCAGCAGCCTAATCCGGGACAACAGGTACTATGAGCAGTTCTTC; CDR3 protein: CASSLIRDNRYYEQFF
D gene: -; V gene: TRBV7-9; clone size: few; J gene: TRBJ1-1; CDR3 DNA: TGTGCCAGCAGCTCCATGGACCCGAACACTGAAGCTTTCTTT; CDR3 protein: CASSSMDPNTEAFF
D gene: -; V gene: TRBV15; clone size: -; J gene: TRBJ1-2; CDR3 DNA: TGTGCCACCAGCAGAGATCTAAGCGGGAGTCTCGGCTACACCTTC; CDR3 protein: CATSRDLSGSLGYTF
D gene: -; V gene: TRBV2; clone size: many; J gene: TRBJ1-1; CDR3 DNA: TGTGCCACCCGAAGGGGTTCAGCTTTCTTT; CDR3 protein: CATRRGSAFF
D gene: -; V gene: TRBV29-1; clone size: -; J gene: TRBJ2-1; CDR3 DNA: TGCAGCGTTGAAGGGGGGGCCGGGATTAATGAGCAGTTCTTC; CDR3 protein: CSVEGGAGINEQFF